This T cell receptor (beta chain) was obtained from a study of cytomegalovirus exposure and HLA in healthy donors. General study findings and limits: An assumption of roughly uniform sequencing depth across donors underlay the presence/absence analyses. After further analysis at a later stage, roughly 16,000 TCR beta sequences were associated with HLA alleles at 0.05 false discovery rate. Being productive about 87% or about 30% of the time was typical of most TCR beta V segments in an earlier analysis.

60 Vbeta and 13 Jbeta primers were used in PCR. Assay: immunoSEQ multiplex PCR; the TCRdb copy retains only in-frame clones and omits some. Here the sample spans approximately 160,000 clones, around 70% being singletons. This CDR3 spans 17 amino acids. Germline V CDR1 and CDR2: SGHRS, YFSETQ. Trimming stripped 0 bases from V and 2 bases from J, with 17 bases between. Remarks on this clone: Its antigen is undetermined.

The specimen sequenced was PBMCs. The clonotype comes from a man aged 18 to 35 in good health and CMV-seropositive. The J gene is TRBJ1-2, the V gene TRBV5-1; D may be TRBD1 (5 bases). CDR3 sequence reads: CASSLDDTSYRNYGYTF. The CDR3 nucleotides read TGCGCCAGCAGCTTGGACGATACTTCGTACAGGAACTATGGCTACACCTTC. The full variable domain, its missing parts supplied by reference TRBV5-1 and TRBJ1-2, is KAGVTQTPRYLIKTRGQQVTLSCSPISGHRSVSWYQQTPGQGLQFLFEYFSETQRNKGNFPGRFSGRQFSNSRSEMNVSTLELGDSALYLCASSLDDTSYRNYGYTFGSGTRLTVV.